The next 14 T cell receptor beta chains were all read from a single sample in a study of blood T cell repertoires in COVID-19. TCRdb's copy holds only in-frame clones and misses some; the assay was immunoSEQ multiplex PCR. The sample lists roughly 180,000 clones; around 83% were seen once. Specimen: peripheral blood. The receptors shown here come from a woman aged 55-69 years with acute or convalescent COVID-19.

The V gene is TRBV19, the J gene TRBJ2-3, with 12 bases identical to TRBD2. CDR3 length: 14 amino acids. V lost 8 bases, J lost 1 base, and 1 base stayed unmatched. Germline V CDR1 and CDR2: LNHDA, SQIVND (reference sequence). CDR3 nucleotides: TGTGCCAGTCGACTAGCGGGAGGCACAGATACGCAGTATTTT. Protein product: CASRLAGGTDTQYF.

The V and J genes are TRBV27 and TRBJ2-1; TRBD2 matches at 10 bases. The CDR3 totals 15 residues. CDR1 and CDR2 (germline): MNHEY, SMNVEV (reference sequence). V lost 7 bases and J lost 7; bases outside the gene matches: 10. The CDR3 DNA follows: TGTGCCAGCAATCCGCTAGCGGGAGTCGTTAATGAGCAGTTCTTC. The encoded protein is CASNPLAGVVNEQFF.

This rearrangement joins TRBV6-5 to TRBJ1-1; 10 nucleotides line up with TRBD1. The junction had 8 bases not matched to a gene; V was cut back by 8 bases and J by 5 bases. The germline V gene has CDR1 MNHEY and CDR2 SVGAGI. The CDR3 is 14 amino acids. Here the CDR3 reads CASRPTGGPTEAFF. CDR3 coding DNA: TGTGCCAGCCGGCCGACAGGGGGCCCTACTGAAGCTTTCTTT.

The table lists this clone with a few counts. The CDR3 DNA follows: TGTGCCAGCAGCCTGCTGGTGGGGACGGGGGACTATGGCTACACCTTC. Translating gives CASSLLVGTGDYGYTF. V and J are TRBV7-9 and TRBJ1-2; D is possibly TRBD1 (5 bases). V was clipped by 5 bases and J by 3 bases, with 19 bases between them. The CDR3 is made up of 16 amino acids. The V gene's germline CDR1 is SEHNR and CDR2 FQNEAQ (reference sequence).

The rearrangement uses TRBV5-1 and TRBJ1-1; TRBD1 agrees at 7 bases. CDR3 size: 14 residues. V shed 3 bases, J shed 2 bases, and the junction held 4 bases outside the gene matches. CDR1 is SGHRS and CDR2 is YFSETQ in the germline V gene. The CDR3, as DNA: TGCGCCAGCAGCTGGGGACAGCAAAACACTGAAGCTTTCTTT. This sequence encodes CASSWGQQNTEAFF. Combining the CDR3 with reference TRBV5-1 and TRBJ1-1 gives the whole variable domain KAGVTQTPRYLIKTRGQQVTLSCSPISGHRSVSWYQQTPGQGLQFLFEYFSETQRNKGNFPGRFSGRQFSNSRSEMNVSTLELGDSALYLCASSWGQQNTEAFFGQGTRLTVV.

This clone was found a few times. This CDR3 is CASSHDRGRNTQYF. The CDR3 DNA reads TGTGCCAGCAGCCATGACAGGGGGCGAAATACGCAGTATTTT. The chain joins TRBV5-5 to TRBJ2-3; 10 nucleotides line up with TRBD1. The germline gives CDR1 SGHKS, CDR2 YYEKEE (reference sequence). This CDR3 is 14 amino acids long. V was clipped by 4 bases and J by 7 bases; unmatched bases: 6.

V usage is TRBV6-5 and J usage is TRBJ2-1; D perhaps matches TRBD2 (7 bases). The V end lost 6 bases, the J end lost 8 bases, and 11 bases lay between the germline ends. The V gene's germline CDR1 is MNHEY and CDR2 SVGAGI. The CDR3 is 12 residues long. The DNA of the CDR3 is TGTGCCAGCAGGCAAGGGGGGGATGAGCAGTTCTTC. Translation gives CASRQGGDEQFF.

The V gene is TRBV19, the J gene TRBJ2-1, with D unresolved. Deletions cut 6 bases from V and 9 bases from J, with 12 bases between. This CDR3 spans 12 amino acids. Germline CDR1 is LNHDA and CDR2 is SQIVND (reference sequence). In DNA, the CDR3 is TGTGCCAGTAGCCTTTTAGGCGGTGAGCAGTTCTTC. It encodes CASSLLGGEQFF. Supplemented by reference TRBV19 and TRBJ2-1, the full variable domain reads DGGITQSPKYLFRKEGQNVTLSCEQNLNHDAMYWYRQDPGQGLRLIYYSQIVNDFQKGDIAEGYSVSREKKESFPLTVTSAQKNPTAFYLCASSLLGGEQFFGPGTRLTVL.

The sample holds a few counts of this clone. The CDR3 is CASGGAGLEQFF. The CDR3 DNA follows: TGTGCCAGCGGTGGTGCCGGACTAGAACAATTCTTC. The chain combines TRBV11-3 with TRBJ2-1; 7 bases agree with TRBD2. Germline V gives CDR1 SGHNT, CDR2 YENEEA. The CDR3 length is 12 residues. Trimming cost V 8 bases and J 16 bases; bases outside gene matches: 14.

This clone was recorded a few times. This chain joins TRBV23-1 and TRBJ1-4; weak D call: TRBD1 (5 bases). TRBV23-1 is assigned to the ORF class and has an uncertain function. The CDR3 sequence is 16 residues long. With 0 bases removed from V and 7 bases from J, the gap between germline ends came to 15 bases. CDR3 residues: CASSQSVSRVGEKLFF. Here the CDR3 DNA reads TGCGCCAGCAGTCAATCGGTTAGCAGGGTGGGTGAAAAACTGTTTTTT.

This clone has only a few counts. Here the CDR3 reads CASSGGQGYEKLFF. CDR3 bases: TGTGCCAGTAGTGGTGGACAGGGGTACGAAAAACTGTTTTTT. This chain uses TRBV19 with TRBJ1-4; 9 positions match TRBD1. V trimming: 5 bases; J trimming: 8 bases; junction bases outside the gene matches: 6. The CDR3 has 14 amino acids. Germline lookup yields CDR1 LNHDA and CDR2 SQIVND (reference sequence).

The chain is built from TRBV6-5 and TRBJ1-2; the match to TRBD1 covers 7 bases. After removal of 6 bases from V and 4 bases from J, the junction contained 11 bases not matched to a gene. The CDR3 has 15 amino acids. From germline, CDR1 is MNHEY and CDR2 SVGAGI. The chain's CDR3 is CASSSRQGTVYGYTF. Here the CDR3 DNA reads TGTGCCAGCAGCTCGCGGCAAGGGACAGTCTATGGCTACACCTTC.

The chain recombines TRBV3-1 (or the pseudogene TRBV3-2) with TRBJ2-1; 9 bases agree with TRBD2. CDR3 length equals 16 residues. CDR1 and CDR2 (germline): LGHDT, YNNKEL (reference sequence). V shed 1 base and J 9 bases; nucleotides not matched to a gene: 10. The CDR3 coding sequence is TGTGCCAGCAGCCAAGGCGCGGGAGGGCCGGGGAGTGAGCAGTTCTTC. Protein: CASSQGAGGPGSEQFF.

As DNA, the CDR3 is TGTGCCATCAGTGAGTCGCGGACAGGCTATGGCTACACCTTC. Protein sequence: CAISESRTGYGYTF. The genes are TRBV10-3 and TRBJ1-2, with TRBD1 identical over 7 bases. Per germline, CDR1 ENHRY and CDR2 SYGVKD. Losses at the gene ends were 0 bases for V and 4 bases for J; bases not matched to a gene: 2. This CDR3 has 14 residues.